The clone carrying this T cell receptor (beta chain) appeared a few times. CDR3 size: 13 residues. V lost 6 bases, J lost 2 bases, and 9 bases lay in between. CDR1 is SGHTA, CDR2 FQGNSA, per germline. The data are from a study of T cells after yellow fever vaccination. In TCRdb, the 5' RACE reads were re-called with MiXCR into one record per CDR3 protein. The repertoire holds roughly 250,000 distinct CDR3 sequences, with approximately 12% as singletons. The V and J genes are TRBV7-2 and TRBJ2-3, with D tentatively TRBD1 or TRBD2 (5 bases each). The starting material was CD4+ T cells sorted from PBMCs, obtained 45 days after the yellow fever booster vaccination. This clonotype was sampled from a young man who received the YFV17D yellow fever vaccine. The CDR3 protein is CASRFGTTDTQYF. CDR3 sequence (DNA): TGTGCCAGCAGATTCGGGACCACAGATACGCAGTATTTT. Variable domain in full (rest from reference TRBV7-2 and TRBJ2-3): GAGVSQSPSNKVTEKGKDVELRCDPISGHTALYWYRQSLGQGLEFLIYFQGNSAPDKSGLPSDRFSAERTGGSVSTLTIQRTQQEDSAVYLCASRFGTTDTQYFGPGTRLTVL.